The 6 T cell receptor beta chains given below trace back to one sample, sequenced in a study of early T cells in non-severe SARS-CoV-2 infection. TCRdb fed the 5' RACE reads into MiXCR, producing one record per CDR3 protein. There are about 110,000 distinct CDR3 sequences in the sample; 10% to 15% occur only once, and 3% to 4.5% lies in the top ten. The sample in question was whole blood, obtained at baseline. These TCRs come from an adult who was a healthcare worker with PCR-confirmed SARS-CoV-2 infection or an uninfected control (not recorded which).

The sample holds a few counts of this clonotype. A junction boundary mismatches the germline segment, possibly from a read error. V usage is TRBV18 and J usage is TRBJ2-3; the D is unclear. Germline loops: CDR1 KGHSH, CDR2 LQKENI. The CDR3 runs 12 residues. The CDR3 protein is CVSSPRANTQYF. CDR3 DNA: TGTGTCAGCTCACCACGGGCGAATACGCAGTATTTT.

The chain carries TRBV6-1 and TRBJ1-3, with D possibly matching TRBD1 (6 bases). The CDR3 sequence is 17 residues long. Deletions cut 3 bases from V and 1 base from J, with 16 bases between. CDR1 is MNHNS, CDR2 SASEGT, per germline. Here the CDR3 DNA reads TGTGCCAGCAGTGAGGAAACAGGGAGTGAATCTGGAAACACCATATATTTT. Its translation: CASSEETGSESGNTIYF.

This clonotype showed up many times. CDR3 sequence: CAIRSDSSSYEQYF. CDR3 DNA sequence: TGTGCCATCAGATCGGACAGCAGCTCCTACGAGCAGTACTTC. V usage is TRBV10-3 and J usage is TRBJ2-7; D perhaps matches TRBD1 (6 bases). The CDR3 totals 14 residues. The V end lost 6 bases, the J end lost 0 bases, and 12 bases lay between the germline ends. Germline assignment: CDR1 ENHRY and CDR2 SYGVKD.

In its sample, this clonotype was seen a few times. CDR3 amino acids: CATSKGGDRPQHF. In DNA, the CDR3 is TGTGCCACCAGCAAGGGAGGGGATCGGCCCCAGCATTTT. The genes are TRBV15 and TRBJ1-5; a possible D gene is TRBD1 (5 bases). CDR1 is LNHNV and CDR2 is YYDKDF in the germline V gene (reference sequence). The V gene lost 4 bases and the J gene lost 9 bases, with 13 bases spanning the gap. The CDR3 is 13 residues long.

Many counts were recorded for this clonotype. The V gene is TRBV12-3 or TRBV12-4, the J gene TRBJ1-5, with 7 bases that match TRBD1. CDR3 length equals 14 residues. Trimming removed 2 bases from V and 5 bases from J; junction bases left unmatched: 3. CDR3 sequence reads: CASSLWQGDQPQHF. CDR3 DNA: TGTGCCAGCAGTTTATGGCAGGGGGATCAGCCCCAGCATTTT.

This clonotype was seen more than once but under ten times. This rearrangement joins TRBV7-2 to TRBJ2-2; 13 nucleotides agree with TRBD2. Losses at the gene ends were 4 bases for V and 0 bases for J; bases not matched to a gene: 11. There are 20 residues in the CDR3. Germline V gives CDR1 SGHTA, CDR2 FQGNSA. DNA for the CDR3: TGTGCCAGCAGCTCAGCCCCCGGACTAGCGGGGGACTCGAACACCGGGGAGCTGTTTTTT. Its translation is CASSSAPGLAGDSNTGELFF. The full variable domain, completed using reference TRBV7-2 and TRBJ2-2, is GAGVSQSPSNKVTEKGKDVELRCDPISGHTALYWYRQSLGQGLEFLIYFQGNSAPDKSGLPSDRFSAERTGGSVSTLTIQRTQQEDSAVYLCASSSAPGLAGDSNTGELFFGEGSRLTVL.